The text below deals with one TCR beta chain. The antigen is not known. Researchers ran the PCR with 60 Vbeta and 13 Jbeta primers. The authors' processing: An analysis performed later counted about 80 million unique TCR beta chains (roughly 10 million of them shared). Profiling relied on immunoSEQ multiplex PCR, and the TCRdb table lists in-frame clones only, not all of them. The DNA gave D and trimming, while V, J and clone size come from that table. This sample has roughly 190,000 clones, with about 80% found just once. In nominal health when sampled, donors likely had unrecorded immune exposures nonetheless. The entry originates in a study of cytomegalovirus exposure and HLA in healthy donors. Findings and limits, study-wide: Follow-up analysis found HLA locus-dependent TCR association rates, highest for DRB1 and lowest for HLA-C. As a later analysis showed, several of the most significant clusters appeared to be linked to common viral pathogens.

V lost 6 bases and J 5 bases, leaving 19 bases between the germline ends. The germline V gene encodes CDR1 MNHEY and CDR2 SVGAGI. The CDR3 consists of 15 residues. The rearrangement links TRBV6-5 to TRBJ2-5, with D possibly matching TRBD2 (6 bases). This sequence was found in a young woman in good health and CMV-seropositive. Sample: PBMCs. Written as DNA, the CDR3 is TGTGCCAGCAGCCCAACCTTCCTAGCGAGGGAGACCCAGTACTTC. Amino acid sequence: CASSPTFLARETQYF.